These T cell receptor beta chains were read from a single sample in a study of human T cells and chemical hapten exposure. TCRdb independently ran MiXCR on the RACE reads; one entry per CDR3 protein. This sample has some 82,000 distinct CDR3 sequences, with 6.6% found just once. Sequenced material: whole blood, taken in connection with sensitization to the hapten diphenylcyclopropenone (DPC). Source of these receptors: a woman aged 25 to 39 with alopecia areata. Some clones in this sample may be carry-over from other donors' samples. Both conserved end residues are part of each CDR3. The order of the fields is clone size, V gene, D gene, J gene, CDR3 DNA, CDR3 protein. The D gene is left open where the match is weak. Size is stated for part of the rows, as once, few or many counts, or as a class when the clone is expanded.

clone_size: few; v_call: TRBV2; d_call: TRBD1; j_call: TRBJ1-2; cdr3_nt: TGTGCCAGCAGTTCCATGACAGGGGTAGTAGGCTACACCTTC; cdr3_aa: CASSSMTGVVGYTF
clone_size: many; v_call: TRBV20-1; d_call: .; j_call: TRBJ2-2; cdr3_nt: TGCAGTGCTAGTCTGGGGGTGTACACCGGGGAGCTGTTTTTT; cdr3_aa: CSASLGVYTGELFF
clone_size: many; v_call: TRBV20-1; d_call: .; j_call: TRBJ2-3; cdr3_nt: TGCAGTGCTAGAGATGAGGAGAGCCTAACAGATACGCAGTATTTT; cdr3_aa: CSARDEESLTDTQYF
clone_size: many; v_call: TRBV7-3; d_call: .; j_call: TRBJ1-1; cdr3_nt: TGTGCCAGCAGCGCCGCGGGGGCGGGCACTGAAGCTTTCTTT; cdr3_aa: CASSAAGAGTEAFF
clone_size: many; v_call: TRBV7-2; d_call: .; j_call: TRBJ1-6; cdr3_nt: TGTGCCAGCAGCTTATTTTTTTCGAATTCACCCCTCCACTTT; cdr3_aa: CASSLFFSNSPLHF
clone_size: many; v_call: TRBV7-6; d_call: .; j_call: TRBJ2-5; cdr3_nt: TGTGCCAGCAGCCGGATTGGGGAGACCCAGTACTTC; cdr3_aa: CASSRIGETQYF
clone_size: .; v_call: TRBV2; d_call: TRBD1; j_call: TRBJ1-1; cdr3_nt: TGTGCCAGCACCGGACAGGGTGAAGAAGCTTTCTTT; cdr3_aa: CASTGQGEEAFF
clone_size: few; v_call: TRBV18; d_call: TRBD2; j_call: TRBJ2-7; cdr3_nt: TGTGCCAGCTCACCAGACCGACTAGCGGGGTTTGATTCCTACGAGCAGTACTTC; cdr3_aa: CASSPDRLAGFDSYEQYF
clone_size: .; v_call: TRBV6-5; d_call: .; j_call: TRBJ2-1; cdr3_nt: TGTGCCAGCAGTTACATGAAAGGGTTAGGGAATGAGCAGTTCTTC; cdr3_aa: CASSYMKGLGNEQFF
clone_size: few; v_call: TRBV30; d_call: .; j_call: TRBJ2-7; cdr3_nt: TGTGCCTGGAGTGTACGGGGTTACGAGCAGTACTTC; cdr3_aa: CAWSVRGYEQYF
clone_size: many; v_call: TRBV29-1; d_call: .; j_call: TRBJ2-7; cdr3_nt: TGCAGCGTTGAAGAAGTCAACTACGAGCAGTACTTC; cdr3_aa: CSVEEVNYEQYF